The 23 T cell receptor beta chains below were found in one sample sequenced in a study of T-cell reconstitution after alpha-beta-depleted transplantation in children. Researchers prepared the TCRbeta library using unique molecular identifiers, the study reports. TCRdb fed the PCR reads into MiXCR, producing one record per CDR3 protein. The sample yields roughly 610,000 distinct CDR3 sequences, more than 9% seen once. The sample consisted of PBMCs from the stem cell graft donor, taken from the stem cell graft. These receptors were collected from a human donor who donated a stem cell graft to a child with acute myeloid leukemia.

This clonotype was detected many times. The V and J genes are TRBV12-3 or TRBV12-4 and TRBJ2-7; D not certain. Trimming stripped 0 bases from V and 5 bases from J, with 8 bases between. CDR3 length: 13 residues. The CDR3 loop reads CASSLAVRNEQYF. In nucleotides, the CDR3 is TGTGCCAGCAGTTTAGCAGTAAGAAACGAGCAGTACTTC.

This clonotype was detected a few times. This chain joins TRBV4-1 and TRBJ2-2; D possibly corresponds to TRBD2 (6 bases). The CDR3 consists of 17 residues. CDR1 and CDR2 (germline): MGHRA, YSYEKL. The V gene lost 0 bases and the J gene lost 8 bases, with 19 bases spanning the gap. The CDR3 sequence: CASSQDRARRGRGELFF. In nucleotides, the CDR3 is TGCGCCAGCAGCCAAGATAGGGCTAGGCGGGGTCGGGGGGAGCTGTTTTTT.

This clonotype was seen a few times. The junction departs from the called germline gene at one end, perhaps through a read error. The chain combines TRBV5-5 with TRBJ2-1; possibly TRBD1 for D (5 bases). Germline V lookup: CDR1 SGHKS, CDR2 YYEKEE (reference sequence). The CDR3 covers 17 residues. For the CDR3, the DNA is TGTGCCAGCAACTTGCCCTTGATAGGGGCGACCTACAATGAGCAGTTCTTC. Amino acid sequence: CASNLPLIGATYNEQFF.

In its sample, this clonotype was seen many times. The rearrangement joins TRBV7-9 to TRBJ2-5; the D gene could be TRBD1 or TRBD2 (6 bases each). Deletions cut 7 bases from V and 4 bases from J, with 10 bases between. The CDR3 length is 12 residues. CDR1 SEHNR and CDR2 FQNEAQ come from the germline V gene (reference sequence). DNA of the CDR3: TGTGCCAGCAACAGGGACTCAGAGACCCAGTACTTC. As protein: CASNRDSETQYF.

There are many counts of this clonotype. The chain employs TRBV5-1 and TRBJ2-3; the D is unclear. In germline, CDR1 is SGHRS, CDR2 YFSETQ. The CDR3 is 14 residues long. V lost 4 bases and J lost 1, with 10 bases in between. The CDR3 is CASSEETRTDTQYF. The CDR3 coding sequence is TGCGCCAGCAGCGAAGAGACGCGCACAGATACGCAGTATTTT.

The chain has TRBV5-1 and TRBJ2-1; 7 bases agree with TRBD1. Germline V gene sequence: CDR1 SGHRS, CDR2 YFSETQ. This CDR3 has 15 amino acids. V lost 2 bases to trimming and J lost 5 bases; unmatched junction nucleotides: 7. The CDR3 reads CASSLQGYRDNEQFF. DNA of the CDR3: TGCGCCAGCAGCTTACAGGGGTATAGGGACAATGAGCAGTTCTTC. Based on the CDR3 plus reference TRBV5-1 and TRBJ2-1, the full variable domain is KAGVTQTPRYLIKTRGQQVTLSCSPISGHRSVSWYQQTPGQGLQFLFEYFSETQRNKGNFPGRFSGRQFSNSRSEMNVSTLELGDSALYLCASSLQGYRDNEQFFGPGTRLTVL.

This clonotype has a count of ten or more. The J gene is TRBJ2-4, the V gene TRBV5-1; D may correspond to TRBD1 or TRBD2 (5 bases each). Trimming removed 7 bases at V and 6 bases at J, with 17 bases between. This CDR3 is built from 14 residues. CDR1 is SGHRS, CDR2 YFSETQ, per germline. The CDR3 here is CASQRGTDTNIQYF. DNA for the CDR3: TGCGCCAGCCAGCGTGGGACCGACACAAACATTCAGTACTTC.

Points on this clonotype: A much bigger clone sits one base away, suggesting this may be a read error. No conserved phenylalanine or tryptophan ends this CDR3, so it is likely a read error. The chain is built from TRBV12-3 or TRBV12-4 and TRBJ1-4; 12 bases line up with TRBD1. The ends lost 3 bases at V and 2 bases at J; junction bases unmatched: 1. This CDR3 spans 16 amino acids. This chain's CDR3 is CASSLGQGATNEKLFC. The CDR3 bases are TGTGCCAGCAGTTTGGGACAGGGGGCGACTAATGAAAAACTGTTTTGT.

The V call is TRBV29-1, the J call TRBJ2-3, with D possibly TRBD1 on 5 matching bases. The germline V and J ends were trimmed by 6 bases and 2 bases, with 15 bases remaining between them. This CDR3 is built from 14 residues. CDR1 is SQVTM and CDR2 is ANQGSEA in the germline V gene. DNA for the CDR3: TGCAGCGTAGCCCAGGGCAGACCCACAGATACGCAGTATTTT. It codes for CSVAQGRPTDTQYF.

The chain employs TRBV5-6 and TRBJ2-3; TRBD2 aligns across 9 bases. J was trimmed by 6 bases and V by 2 bases; bases with no gene match: 7. This CDR3 comprises 15 residues. Germline loops: CDR1 SGHDT, CDR2 YYEEEE. The CDR3 reads CASSFPSSGRDTQYF. The CDR3 bases are TGTGCCAGCAGCTTTCCTAGCAGCGGGAGGGATACGCAGTATTTT.

This clonotype was seen repeatedly, ten times or more. This sequence joins TRBV29-1 and TRBJ1-5; maybe TRBD1 (6 bases). Trimming took off 4 bases at V and 2 bases at J, with 15 bases between the two ends. The CDR3 length is 15 residues. Germline V gives CDR1 SQVTM, CDR2 ANQGSEA. DNA of the CDR3: TGCAGCGTTGGGACGGGGGGCATAGGCAATCAGCCCCAGCATTTT. Its protein product is CSVGTGGIGNQPQHF.

In its sample, this clonotype was seen a few times. The chain employs TRBV29-1 and TRBJ1-2; 9 bases are a match to TRBD1. Germline CDR1 and CDR2: SQVTM and ANQGSEA. The V gene end was trimmed by 7 bases and the J gene end by 6 bases; junction bases not matched to a gene: 12. The CDR3 is 14 residues long. The CDR3 is CSATPGTGLNGYTF. The CDR3 region has the DNA TGCAGCGCTACTCCCGGGACAGGGCTTAATGGCTACACCTTC.

This clonotype was seen many times. The rearrangement links TRBV7-6 to TRBJ1-1, with a tentative D call TRBD1 (6 bases). Germline CDR1 reads SGHVS; CDR2 reads FNYEAQ. Trimming stripped 5 bases from V and 8 bases from J, with 24 bases between. This CDR3 region has 16 residues. The CDR3 DNA follows: TGTGCCAGCAGCCCCAAAAAGGACAGACCGATGGGGGAAGCTTTCTTT. It encodes CASSPKKDRPMGEAFF.

In this sample, this clonotype turned up a few times. The chain carries TRBV29-1 and TRBJ2-1; a weak D match, TRBD2 (5 bases). This CDR3 is 14 amino acids long. Germline V gene lookup returns CDR1 SQVTM and CDR2 ANQGSEA. V shed 4 bases and J shed 6 bases, with 16 bases lying between them. Written as DNA, the CDR3 is TGCAGCGTTGGAGGGCCCGGTCCCCCCAATGAGCAGTTCTTC. Translation: CSVGGPGPPNEQFF.

The chain joins TRBV5-1 to TRBJ2-7; 9 bases line up with TRBD2. In germline, CDR1 is SGHRS, CDR2 YFSETQ. V gave up 1 base and J gave up 6 bases; unmatched junction bases: 11. CDR3 length: 16 residues. For the CDR3, the DNA is TGCGCCAGCAGCTTGACTCAAGCGGGAGGCGTCGGCGAGCAGTACTTC. Protein sequence: CASSLTQAGGVGEQYF.

The chain employs TRBV15 and TRBJ2-2, with D uncertain. The CDR3 length is 15 residues. Germline CDR1 LNHNV, CDR2 YYDKDF (reference sequence). V was trimmed by 0 bases and J by 1 base, leaving 6 bases between them. CDR3 residues: CATSRDFGNTGELFF. CDR3 coding DNA: TGTGCCACCAGCAGAGATTTCGGGAACACCGGGGAGCTGTTTTTT.

In this sample, this clonotype turned up a few times. The chain is built from TRBV5-1 and TRBJ2-5; tentatively, D is TRBD2 (6 bases). The CDR3 is 15 residues long. Trimming cost V 0 bases and J 5 bases, with 14 bases left between them. Per germline, CDR1 SGHRS and CDR2 YFSETQ. This CDR3 is CASSLVGGGAETQYF. The CDR3 nucleotides read TGCGCCAGCAGCTTGGTTGGCGGAGGGGCGGAGACCCAGTACTTC.

This clonotype was counted only a few times. The V call is TRBV20-1, the J call TRBJ1-4; D gene unclear. The V end lost 5 bases, the J end lost 0 bases, and 4 bases lay between the germline ends. CDR3 length equals 12 residues. Germline values: CDR1 DFQATT, CDR2 SNEGSKA (reference sequence). CDR3 loop: CSAFATNEKLFF. Written as DNA, the CDR3 is TGCAGTGCTTTCGCAACTAATGAAAAACTGTTTTTT.

V and J are TRBV27 and TRBJ2-7, with D unresolved. The germline V gene encodes CDR1 MNHEY and CDR2 SMNVEV (reference sequence). V was trimmed by 0 bases and J by 5 bases, leaving 8 bases between them. The CDR3 has 13 amino acids. CDR3 residues: CASSLSNFDEQYF. CDR3 DNA sequence: TGTGCCAGCAGTTTATCGAATTTCGACGAGCAGTACTTC.

In regard to this clonotype: A much more abundant neighbour one base away suggests this may be a read error. This chain uses TRBV12-3 or TRBV12-4 with TRBJ2-1; 13 nucleotides match TRBD2. The CDR3 is made up of 16 amino acids. CDR3 bases: TGTGCCATCAGTCCCCGGACTAGCGGGAGCTGGAATGAGCAGTTCTTC. Amino acids: CAISPRTSGSWNEQFF.

This clonotype was recorded many times. This chain uses TRBV29-1 with TRBJ2-3; a weak D match, TRBD2 (6 bases). Trimming shortened V by 0 bases and J by 3 bases, and 13 bases separated the two germline ends. CDR1 and CDR2 from the germline V gene are SQVTM and ANQGSEA. The CDR3 is 15 residues long. CDR3 in amino acids: CSVEDRRGGTDTQYF. The DNA for the CDR3 is TGCAGCGTTGAAGATCGAAGAGGAGGGACAGATACGCAGTATTTT.

The chain recombines TRBV6-5 with TRBJ2-1; maybe TRBD2 (6 bases). The CDR3 runs to 14 residues. Trimming took 0 bases from V and 4 from J, leaving 7 bases between them. The V gene's germline CDR1 is MNHEY and CDR2 SVGAGI. The DNA of the CDR3 is TGTGCCAGCAGTTACTCTAGCGGATACAATGAGCAGTTCTTC. Amino acid sequence: CASSYSSGYNEQFF.

There are many counts of this clonotype. J is TRBJ2-3 and V is TRBV28, with 10 bases lining up with TRBD1. From germline, CDR1 is MDHEN and CDR2 SYDVKM. V shed 5 bases and J 1 base; nucleotides not matched to a gene: 3. The CDR3 consists of 15 residues. The chain's CDR3 is CASSLDRGRTDTQYF. For the CDR3, the DNA is TGTGCCAGCAGTCTTGACAGGGGGCGCACAGATACGCAGTATTTT.